This TCR beta chain was sequenced in a study of shared clonotypes between healthy human individuals. This clone was seen only once. The repertoire was sequenced with immunoSEQ multiplex PCR; TCRdb's copy has only in-frame clones and lacks some. The sample holds a few million clones, roughly 93% seen once. The germline V gene has CDR1 MDHEN and CDR2 SYDVKM. V was pared by 1 base and J by 7 bases, with 16 bases between. This CDR3 is built from 16 residues. V and J are TRBV28 and TRBJ2-2, with D possibly TRBD2 on 5 matching bases. The sequenced sample consisted of naive CD4+ T cells from PBMCs. Regarding subset: CD45RA+ positively selected. The receptor was isolated from a man between 18 and 29 years old in good health. Some clones in this sample may be carry-over from other donors' samples. The CDR3 is CASSLSYPGRGGELFF. For the CDR3, the DNA is TGTGCCAGCAGTTTATCTTATCCCGGTCGGGGCGGGGAGCTGTTTTTT.